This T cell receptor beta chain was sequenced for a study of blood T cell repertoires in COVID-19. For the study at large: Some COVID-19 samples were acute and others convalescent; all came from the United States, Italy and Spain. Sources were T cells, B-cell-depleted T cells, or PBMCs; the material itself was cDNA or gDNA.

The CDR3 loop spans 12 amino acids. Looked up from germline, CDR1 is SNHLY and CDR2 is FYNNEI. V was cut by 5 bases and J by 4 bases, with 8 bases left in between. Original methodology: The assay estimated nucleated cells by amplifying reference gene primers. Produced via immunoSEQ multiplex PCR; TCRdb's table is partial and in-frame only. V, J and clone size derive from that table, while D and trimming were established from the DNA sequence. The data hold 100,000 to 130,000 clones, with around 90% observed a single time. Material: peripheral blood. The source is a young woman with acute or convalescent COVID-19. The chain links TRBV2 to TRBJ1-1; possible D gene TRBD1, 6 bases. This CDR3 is CASSTGFTEAFF. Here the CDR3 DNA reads TGTGCCAGCAGTACAGGGTTCACTGAAGCTTTCTTT.